The clone carrying this TCR beta chain has just one count. This sample was included in a study of blood T cell repertoires in COVID-19. About the research overall: Samples taken during acute and convalescent COVID-19 were collected in the United States, Italy and Spain.

Followed over time, Seattle patients had been enrolled while infection was active. In the authors' workflow: Reference gene primer amplification gave estimated nucleated cell counts. Here immunoSEQ multiplex PCR was the method, and the copy in TCRdb shows in-frame clones only, minus some. That table is the source of V, J and clone size, and D and trimming were worked out from the DNA. The sample holds about 200,000 clones, roughly 88% seen once. With 0 bases clipped from V and 9 bases from J, the junction kept 3 bases outside the gene matches. The germline V gene encodes CDR1 SGHRS and CDR2 YFSETQ. The CDR3 is 13 amino acids.

This TCR came from a man between 50 and 59 years old with COVID-19, enrolled during active disease. The source material was peripheral blood. The chain employs TRBV5-1 and TRBJ2-1, with 7 bases fitting TRBD1. The CDR3 loop reads CASSLVRGSEQFF. CDR3 DNA: TGCGCCAGCAGCTTGGTCAGGGGGAGTGAGCAGTTCTTC.